The present entry profiles one T cell receptor (beta chain) with its context. Its antigen has not been determined. No clone much larger than this one lies a single base away; base qualities are absent. The sample belongs to a study of blood T cell repertoires in COVID-19 (dated by TCRdb to 2020 to 2022). In terms of the full investigation: The collaborator samples originated in the United States, Italy and Spain and spanned the acute and convalescent phases of COVID-19. The material from the prospective study consisted of cDNA or gDNA derived from T cells, B-cell-depleted T cells, or PBMCs. Deeply sampled blood TCRbeta repertoires from subjects exposed to, actively infected with, or recovered from COVID-19 were included in the dataset. A freely available public database, intended as a resource for researchers studying the immune response to SARS-CoV-2, is where the repertoires were released. Samples were obtained from the ongoing ImmuneRACE study (first 160 participants) and from over 1,000 subjects provided by 6 global collaborators. Nearly every sample came with metadata listing a de-identified subject ID, COVID-19 status, age in years and sex. Where available, HLA class I and class II types were taken from metadata supplied by the sample provider and were not determined by assay-based typing. Results the study describes overall, beyond this receptor: Clinical and demographic metadata were provided uncurated, with the amount varying by source and participant.

In Seattle, one collaborating source enrolled patients while the infection was active and tracked those patients longitudinally over the course of disease. Each collaborating institution followed its own protocols to collect whole blood in K2EDTA tubes. For TCRbeta analysis, collaborators shipped samples in one of three forms: frozen whole blood, isolated PBMCs, or DNA extracted from either of those sample types. TCRbeta CDR3 regions were amplified from genomic DNA using the immunoSEQ Assay, a bias-controlled multiplex PCR. The authors' pipeline ran thus. Within the assay, amplification of reference gene primers was used to estimate how many nucleated cells each sample contained. Sequence reads were collapsed and filtered to measure the absolute abundance of every unique TCRbeta CDR3 rearrangement. For each sample, productive Simpson clonality was calculated as the square root of Simpson's diversity index over productive rearrangements. The source is immuneACCESS, and TCRdb retained only in-frame sequences with V and J called. Part of the clones is not carried over; for the studies checked, unresolved V genes explain less than half of this, and the remainder is unexplained. V and J calls plus clone size are reproduced from that table; the DNA served to infer D and trimming. For this sample there are 300,000 to 400,000 clones; around 87% appear just once. Under 6.5% of the sample belongs to the ten largest clones.

From a lookup of the germline V gene (reference sequence), CDR1 and CDR2 are LNHDA and SQIVND. Trimming removed 5 bases from V and 4 bases from J; the gene matches leave 4 bases unexplained. The CDR3 measures 13 amino acids from cysteine to phenylalanine. Just CDR3 DNA is preserved here, 39 bases in frame from base 1. The V gene is TRBV19 and the J gene is TRBJ1-1; the central 7 bases match TRBD1. The receptor comes from a woman between 45 and 65 years old with COVID-19, enrolled during active disease. Material: peripheral blood. The CDR3 reads CASSVTGVTEAFF. The bases read TGTGCCAGTAGTGTCACAGGGGTCACTGAAGCTTTCTTT.